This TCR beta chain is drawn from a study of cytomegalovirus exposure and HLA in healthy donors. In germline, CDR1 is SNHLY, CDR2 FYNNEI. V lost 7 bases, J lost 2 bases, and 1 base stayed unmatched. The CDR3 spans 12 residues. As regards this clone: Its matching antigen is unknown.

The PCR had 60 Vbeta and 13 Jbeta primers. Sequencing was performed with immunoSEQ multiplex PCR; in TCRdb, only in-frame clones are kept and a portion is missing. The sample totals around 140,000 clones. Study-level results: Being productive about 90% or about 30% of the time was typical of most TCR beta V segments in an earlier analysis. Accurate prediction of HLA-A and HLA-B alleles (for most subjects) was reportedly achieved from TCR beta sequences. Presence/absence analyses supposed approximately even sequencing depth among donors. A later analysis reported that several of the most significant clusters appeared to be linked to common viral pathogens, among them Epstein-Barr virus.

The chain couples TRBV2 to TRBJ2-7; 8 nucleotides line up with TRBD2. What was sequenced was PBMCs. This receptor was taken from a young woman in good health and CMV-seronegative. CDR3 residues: CASIAGTYEQYF. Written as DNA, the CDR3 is TGTGCCAGCATAGCGGGGACCTACGAGCAGTACTTC.